This TCR beta chain was captured in a study of control samples from healthy donors and cancer patients. Only in-frame clones appear in the TCRdb table, and some are missing; sequencing was by immunoSEQ multiplex PCR. This sample has about 150,000 clones; 90% to 95% occur once, and the top ten carry approximately 5.7%. V lost 0 bases to trimming and J lost 0 bases, with 8 bases between them. The CDR3 is 15 amino acids. Germline-derived CDR1 and CDR2 are MGHRA and YSYEKL. Sequencing was done on a sample of blood. The chain links TRBV4-1 to TRBJ1-2, with D possibly matching TRBD1 (5 bases). This clonotype was sampled from a man aged 40-49 years in good health. This CDR3 is CASSQDRDSNYGYTF. The CDR3 DNA is TGCGCCAGCAGCCAAGATCGGGACTCTAACTATGGCTACACCTTC.